This T cell receptor (beta chain) was captured by sequencing in a study of blood T cell repertoires in COVID-19. Study information: The United States, Italy and Spain provided the acute and convalescent COVID-19 samples.

The method was immunoSEQ multiplex PCR; TCRdb's version includes in-frame clones alone and lacks a portion of them. The table has 55,000 to 65,000 clones, 84% seen once. V lost 0 bases to trimming and J lost 5 bases, with 16 bases between them. The germline V gene encodes CDR1 SGHTA and CDR2 FQGTGA. The CDR3 spans 16 residues. Sequencing used peripheral blood. This receptor was identified in an older woman with acute or convalescent COVID-19. The chain links TRBV7-3 to TRBJ1-2, with a possible D match to TRBD1 (5 bases). CDR3 sequence (DNA): TGTGCCAGCAGCTTAACGGCCCCCCCGGAGGGGTATGGCTACACCTTC. Protein product: CASSLTAPPEGYGYTF.